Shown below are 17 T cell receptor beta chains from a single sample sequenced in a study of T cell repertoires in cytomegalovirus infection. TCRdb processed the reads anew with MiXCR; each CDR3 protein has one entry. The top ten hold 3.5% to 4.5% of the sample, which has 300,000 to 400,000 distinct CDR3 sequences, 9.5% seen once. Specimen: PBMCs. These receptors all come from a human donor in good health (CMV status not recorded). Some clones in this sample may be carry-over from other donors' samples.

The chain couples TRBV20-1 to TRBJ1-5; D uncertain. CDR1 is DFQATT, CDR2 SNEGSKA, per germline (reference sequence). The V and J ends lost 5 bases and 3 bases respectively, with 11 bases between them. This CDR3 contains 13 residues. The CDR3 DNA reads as TGCAGTGCTCCCCCCCCCCCCAATCAGCCCCAGCATTTT. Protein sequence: CSAPPPPNQPQHF.

The DNA for the CDR3 is TGCAGTGCGCCTGGACTAGCGGGTAATGAGCAGTTCTTC. Amino acid sequence: CSAPGLAGNEQFF. The rearrangement joins TRBV20-1 to TRBJ2-1; 11 bases align to TRBD2. The CDR3 is made up of 13 amino acids. V was pared by 6 bases and J by 7 bases, with 5 bases of the junction left unmatched. CDR1 is DFQATT and CDR2 is SNEGSKA in the germline V gene (reference sequence).

CDR3 DNA sequence: TGTGCCAGCAGTTTGGGACAGCACAATGAGCAGTTCTTC. Protein: CASSLGQHNEQFF. V is TRBV12-3 or TRBV12-4 and J is TRBJ2-1, with 7 bases matching TRBD1. The junction had 1 base not matched to a gene; V was cut back by 3 bases and J by 5 bases. This CDR3 spans 13 amino acids.

DNA of the CDR3: TGTGCCTCCTCACCACAGCCCAGTTCCTACGAGCAGTACTTC. Translating it yields CASSPQPSSYEQYF. The chain joins TRBV7-3 to TRBJ2-7, with D unresolved. The V end was cut by 11 bases, the J end by 1 base, with 18 bases between. Germline CDR1 is SGHTA and CDR2 is FQGTGA. The CDR3 sequence is 14 residues long. Variable domain in full (rest from reference TRBV7-3 and TRBJ2-7): GAGVSQTPSNKVTEKGKYVELRCDPISGHTALYWYRQSLGQGPEFLIYFQGTGAADDSGLPNDRFFAVRPEGSVSTLKIQRTERGDSAVYLCASSPQPSSYEQYFGPGTRLTVT.

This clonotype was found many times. CDR3 coding DNA: TGTGCCAGCAGCACGACCGGACAGGGCCGCCAAGAGACCCAGTACTTC. This sequence encodes CASSTTGQGRQETQYF. This sequence joins TRBV7-2 and TRBJ2-5; the match to TRBD1 covers 8 bases. The CDR3 has 16 amino acids. In germline, CDR1 is SGHTA, CDR2 FQGNSA. Germline trimming cut 5 bases from V and 1 base from J; bases unmatched to any gene: 9.

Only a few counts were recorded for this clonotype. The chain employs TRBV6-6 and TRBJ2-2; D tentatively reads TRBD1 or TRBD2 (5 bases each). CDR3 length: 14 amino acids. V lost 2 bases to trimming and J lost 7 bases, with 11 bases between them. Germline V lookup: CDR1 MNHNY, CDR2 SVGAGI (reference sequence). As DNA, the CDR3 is TGTGCCAGCAGTTACCGGGACGGCGGCGGGGAGCTGTTTTTT. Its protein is CASSYRDGGGELFF.

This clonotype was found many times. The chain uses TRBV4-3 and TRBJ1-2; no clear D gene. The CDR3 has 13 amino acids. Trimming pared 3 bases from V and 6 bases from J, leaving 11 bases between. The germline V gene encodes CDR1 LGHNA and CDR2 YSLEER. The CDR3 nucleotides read TGCGCCAGCAGCCAGGGTAGGGAGGATGGCTACACCTTC. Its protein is CASSQGREDGYTF.

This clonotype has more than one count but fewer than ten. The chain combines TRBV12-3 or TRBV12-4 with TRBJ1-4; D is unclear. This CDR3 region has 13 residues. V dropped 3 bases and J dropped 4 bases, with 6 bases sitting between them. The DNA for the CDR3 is TGTGCCAGCAGTTTCGGTATTAATGAAAAACTGTTTTTT. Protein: CASSFGINEKLFF.

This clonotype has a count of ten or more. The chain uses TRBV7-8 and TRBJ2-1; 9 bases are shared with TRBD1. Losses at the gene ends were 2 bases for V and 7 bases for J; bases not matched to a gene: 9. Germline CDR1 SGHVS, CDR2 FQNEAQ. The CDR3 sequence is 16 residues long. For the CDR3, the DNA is TGTGCCAGCAGCTTAAGGGACAGGGTCCTGTATAATGAGCAGTTCTTC. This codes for CASSLRDRVLYNEQFF.

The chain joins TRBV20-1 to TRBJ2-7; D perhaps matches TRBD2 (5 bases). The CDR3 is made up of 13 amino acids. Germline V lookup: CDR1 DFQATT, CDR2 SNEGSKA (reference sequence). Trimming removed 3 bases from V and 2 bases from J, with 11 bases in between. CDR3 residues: CSASFASPYEQYF. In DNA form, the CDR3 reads TGCAGTGCTAGTTTCGCTAGCCCCTACGAGCAGTACTTC.

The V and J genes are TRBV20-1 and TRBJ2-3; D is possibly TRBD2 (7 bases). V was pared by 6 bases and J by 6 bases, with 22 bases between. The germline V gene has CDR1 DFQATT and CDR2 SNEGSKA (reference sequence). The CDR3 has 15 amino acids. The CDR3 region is CSANPIGGGQDTQYF. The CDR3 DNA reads TGCAGTGCCAATCCTATAGGGGGGGGGCAGGATACGCAGTATTTT.

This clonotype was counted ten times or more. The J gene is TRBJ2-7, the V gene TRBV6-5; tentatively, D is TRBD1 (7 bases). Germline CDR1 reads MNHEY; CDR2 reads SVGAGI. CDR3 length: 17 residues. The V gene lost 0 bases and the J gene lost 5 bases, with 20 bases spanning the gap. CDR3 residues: CASSYSSWEPGGHEQYF. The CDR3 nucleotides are TGTGCCAGCAGTTACTCGTCTTGGGAGCCAGGGGGGCACGAGCAGTACTTC.

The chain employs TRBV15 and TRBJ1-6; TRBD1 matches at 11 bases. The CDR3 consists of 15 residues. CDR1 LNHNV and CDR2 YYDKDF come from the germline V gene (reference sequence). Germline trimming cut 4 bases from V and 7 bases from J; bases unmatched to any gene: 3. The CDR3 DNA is TGTGCCACCAGCACGGGGGACAGGGGGAATTCACCCCTCCACTTT. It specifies CATSTGDRGNSPLHF.

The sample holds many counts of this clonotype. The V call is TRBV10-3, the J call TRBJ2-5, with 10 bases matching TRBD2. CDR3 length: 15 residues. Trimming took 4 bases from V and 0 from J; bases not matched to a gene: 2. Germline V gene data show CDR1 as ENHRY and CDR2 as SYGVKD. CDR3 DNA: TGTGCCATCAGTGGGACTAGCGGATACCAAGAGACCCAGTACTTC. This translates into CAISGTSGYQETQYF.

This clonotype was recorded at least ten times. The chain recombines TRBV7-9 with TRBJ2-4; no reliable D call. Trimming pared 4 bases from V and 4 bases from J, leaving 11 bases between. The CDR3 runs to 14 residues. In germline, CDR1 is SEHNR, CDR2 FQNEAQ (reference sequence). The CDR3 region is CASSSSVGKNIQYF. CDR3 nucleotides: TGTGCCAGCAGCTCCTCGGTAGGGAAAAACATTCAGTACTTC.

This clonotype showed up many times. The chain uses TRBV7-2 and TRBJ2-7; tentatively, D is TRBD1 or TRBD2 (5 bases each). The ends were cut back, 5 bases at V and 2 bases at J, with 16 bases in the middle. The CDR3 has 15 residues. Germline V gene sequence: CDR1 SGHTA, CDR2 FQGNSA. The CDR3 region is CASSGGRVGTYEQYF. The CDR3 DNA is TGTGCCAGCAGCGGGGGTCGGGTGGGGACCTACGAGCAGTACTTC.

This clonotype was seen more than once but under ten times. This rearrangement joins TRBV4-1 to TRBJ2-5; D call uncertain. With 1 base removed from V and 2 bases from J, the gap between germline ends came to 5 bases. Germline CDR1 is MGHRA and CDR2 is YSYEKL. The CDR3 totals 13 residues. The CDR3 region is CASSQVQQETQYF. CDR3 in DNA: TGCGCCAGCAGCCAAGTACAGCAAGAGACCCAGTACTTC.